Sequencing of this T cell receptor beta chain was carried out in a study of blood T cell repertoires in COVID-19 (dated by TCRdb to 2018 to 2021). In terms of the full investigation: Collaborator samples came from the United States, Italy and Spain and covered acute and convalescent phases of COVID-19. The prospective study material was composed of cDNA or gDNA derived from T cells, B-cell-depleted T cells, or PBMCs. Deeply sampled blood TCRbeta repertoires from subjects exposed to, actively infected with, or recovered from COVID-19 were included in the dataset. A freely available public database, intended as a resource for researchers studying the immune response to SARS-CoV-2, is where the repertoires were released. Samples were obtained from the ongoing ImmuneRACE study (first 160 participants) and from some 1,200 subjects provided by 6 global collaborators. A de-identified subject ID, COVID-19 status, age in years and sex were almost always included in the sample metadata. Where available, HLA class I and class II types were obtained from metadata supplied by the sample provider rather than from assay-based typing.

What the research found in general, with its limitations: Clinical and demographic metadata were provided uncurated, with the amount varying by source and participant.

TCRbeta CDR3 regions were amplified from genomic DNA using the immunoSEQ Assay, a bias-controlled multiplex PCR. In the paper's pipeline: Nucleated cell counts per sample were estimated from amplification of reference gene primers within the assay. To quantify the absolute abundance of each unique TCRbeta CDR3 rearrangement, sequence reads were collapsed and filtered. For each sample, productive Simpson clonality was calculated as the square root of Simpson's diversity index over productive rearrangements. What TCRdb holds here is the immuneACCESS table cut down to in-frame rearrangements. Part of the clones is not present; checked against another copy, under half of the missing clones reflect an unresolved V gene, and the others are unexplained. V, J and clone size are taken as reported in that table, and D and trimming were inferred from the DNA itself. Here the sample has 81,000 or so clones; approximately 90% occur a single time. The ten largest account for roughly an eighth of the sample.

Details on this clone: It lacks a known antigen. The record has no base qualities; no much larger clone is one base away.

Collaborating institutions collected whole blood in K2EDTA tubes following their own protocols. For TCRbeta analysis, collaborators shipped samples in one of three forms: frozen whole blood, isolated PBMCs, or DNA extracted from either of those sample types. CDR1 and CDR2, looked up from the germline V gene, are SGDLS and YYNGEE. Trimming removed 0 bases from V and 5 bases from J, leaving 14 bases between the germline ends. CDR3 length: 15 amino acids, cysteine to phenylalanine. Only CDR3 DNA remains: 45 bases, in frame from the first base. Sequencing was carried out using peripheral blood. In this chain, TRBV9 is recombined with TRBJ1-2; the D gene is unclear. This TCR was sampled from an older man with active or convalescent COVID-19. CDR3 region: CASSVDSVNRYGYTF. The nucleotide sequence is TGTGCCAGCAGCGTAGACAGTGTGAATCGGTATGGCTACACCTTC.